This T cell receptor (beta chain) was profiled in a study of technical replicates of blood from a few donors. Libraries were prepared by immunoSEQ multiplex PCR; TCRdb keeps only in-frame clonotypes and omits some of them. The sample holds just under 60,000 clones, approximately 95% seen once. The germline V gene has CDR1 SGHAT and CDR2 FQNNGV. The CDR3 contains 14 residues. Trimming left V 3 bases short and J 1 base short, with 9 bases between. Sequenced: PBMCs. This chain uses TRBV11-2 with TRBJ2-5; D call uncertain. This clonotype originated in a human donor in good health. Some clones in this sample may be carry-over from other donors' samples. The chain's CDR3 is CASSFHTTQETQYF. The CDR3 nucleotides read TGTGCCAGCAGCTTCCACACTACCCAAGAGACCCAGTACTTC. Variable domain in full (rest from reference TRBV11-2 and TRBJ2-5): EAGVAQSPRYKIIEKRQSVAFWCNPISGHATLYWYQQILGQGPKLLIQFQNNGVVDDSQLPKDRFSAERLKGVDSTLKIQPAKLEDSAVYLCASSFHTTQETQYFGPGTRLLVL.